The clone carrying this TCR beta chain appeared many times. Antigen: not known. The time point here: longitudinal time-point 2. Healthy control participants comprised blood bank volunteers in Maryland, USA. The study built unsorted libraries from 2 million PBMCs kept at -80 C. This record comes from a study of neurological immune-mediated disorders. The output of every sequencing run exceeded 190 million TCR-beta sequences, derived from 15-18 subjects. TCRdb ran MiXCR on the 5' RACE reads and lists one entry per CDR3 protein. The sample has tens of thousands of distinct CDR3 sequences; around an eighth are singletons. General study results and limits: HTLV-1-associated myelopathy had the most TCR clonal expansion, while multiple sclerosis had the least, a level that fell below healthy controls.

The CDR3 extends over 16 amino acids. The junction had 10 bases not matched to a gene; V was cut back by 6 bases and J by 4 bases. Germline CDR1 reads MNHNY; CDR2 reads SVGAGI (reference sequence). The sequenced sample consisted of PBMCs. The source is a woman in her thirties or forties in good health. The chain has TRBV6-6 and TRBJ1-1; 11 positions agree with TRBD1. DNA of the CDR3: TGTGCCAGCAGCCAAAGTCCCGGGACAGGGGGCACTGAAGCTTTCTTT. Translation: CASSQSPGTGGTEAFF.